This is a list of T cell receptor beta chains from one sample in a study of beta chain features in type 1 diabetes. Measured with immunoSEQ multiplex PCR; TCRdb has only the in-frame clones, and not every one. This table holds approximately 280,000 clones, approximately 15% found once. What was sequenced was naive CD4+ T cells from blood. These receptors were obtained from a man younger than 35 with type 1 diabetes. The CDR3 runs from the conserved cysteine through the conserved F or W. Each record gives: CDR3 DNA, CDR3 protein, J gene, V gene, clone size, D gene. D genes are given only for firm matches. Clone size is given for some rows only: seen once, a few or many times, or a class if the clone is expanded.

TGTGCCAGCAGTTTCGGGTTGTCTGGCTACACCTTC,CASSFGLSGYTF,TRBJ1-2,TRBV28,-,-
TGTGCCAGCAGCTTGTTACAGGGCAGCGCGTCCTACGAGCAGTACTTC,CASSLLQGSASYEQYF,TRBJ2-7,TRBV5-6,few,-
TGCAGCGTTGTCTTTGGACTAGCGGGGGGGCCAGGCGGGGAGCTGTTTTTT,CSVVFGLAGGPGGELFF,TRBJ2-2,TRBV29-1,few,TRBD2
TGTGCCAGCAGCTTCGACAGGATCACAGATACGCAGTATTTT,CASSFDRITDTQYF,TRBJ2-3,TRBV7-2,-,-
TGTGCCAGCAGCTTCATACGTAAAACTAGCACAGATACGCAGTATTTT,CASSFIRKTSTDTQYF,TRBJ2-3,TRBV7-9,-,-
TGTGCCAGCAGCTTGGGGGGGGCTGAGCGGGGAGAGACCCAGTACTTC,CASSLGGAERGETQYF,TRBJ2-5,TRBV5-6,-,-
TGTGCCAGCAGTTTTCCTAGCGGGGGGGCAGATACGCAGTATTTT,CASSFPSGGADTQYF,TRBJ2-3,TRBV28,-,TRBD2
TGTGCCTGGACCCCCCCCGGTGGGGGGTACTTCCACGAGCAGTACTTC,CAWTPPGGGYFHEQYF,TRBJ2-7,TRBV30,few,-
TGTGCCAGTAGCCGATACGATACAGGCTACACCTTC,CASSRYDTGYTF,TRBJ1-2,TRBV19,few,-
TGCAGCGTTGAAGGCGGGGCAGGGGGCGCTTACTATGGCTACACCTTC,CSVEGGAGGAYYGYTF,TRBJ1-2,TRBV29-1,-,TRBD1
TGTGCCAGCTCACCACCGGATCCAGGGGCCCAGTACTTC,CASSPPDPGAQYF,TRBJ2-5,TRBV18,few,-
TGTGCCAGCAGCTTAGCGTCACAGGGGGCGCGAGGCTACACCTTC,CASSLASQGARGYTF,TRBJ1-2,TRBV7-2,-,TRBD1
TGTGCCAGCAGCGCTCGACAGGGGAACTATGGCTACACCTTC,CASSARQGNYGYTF,TRBJ1-2,TRBV14,-,TRBD1
TGTGCCAGCAGGTCAATCGGGGAGCTGTTTTTT,CASRSIGELFF,TRBJ2-2,TRBV9,-,-
TGCAGCGTATTAGCGGTTACCGGAAATACGCAGTATTTT,CSVLAVTGNTQYF,TRBJ2-3,TRBV29-1,-,-
TGTGCCAGCAGCCCCATAGGCACAGATGAAAAACTGTTTTTT,CASSPIGTDEKLFF,TRBJ1-4,TRBV7-7,-,-
TGTGCCAGCAGCCTAAGGACAGGGGTTGGAGAAAAACTGTTTTTT,CASSLRTGVGEKLFF,TRBJ1-4,TRBV5-4,-,TRBD1
TGTGCCAGCCATGGGGGGTTTTACAATGAGCAGTTCTTC,CASHGGFYNEQFF,TRBJ2-1,TRBV7-9,few,-
TGCAGTGCGACAGAGAACTATGGCTACACCTTC,CSATENYGYTF,TRBJ1-2,TRBV20-1,few,-
TGCGCCAGCAGCTCAATGCTAAATGAGCAGTTCTTC,CASSSMLNEQFF,TRBJ2-1,TRBV5-1,few,-
TGCGCCAGCGGGGAGTGGCCGGAGGGCGAGACCCAGTACTTC,CASGEWPEGETQYF,TRBJ2-5,TRBV4-1,few,-
TGTGCCAGCAGCTTAGGGGGGGACAGGCGAGGAGCTACGCAGTATTTT,CASSLGGDRRGATQYF,TRBJ2-3,TRBV7-9,few,TRBD1
TGTGCCAGCGCGTTCTTTCCCGAGACCCAGTACTTC,CASAFFPETQYF,TRBJ2-5,TRBV2,-,-
TGTGCCACCTCTGACAGGGAAGGCTATGGCTACACCTTC,CATSDREGYGYTF,TRBJ1-2,TRBV6-4,-,TRBD1
TGTGCCAGCTCACCACTCCCCCCTAGTCGCGAGCAGTACTTC,CASSPLPPSREQYF,TRBJ2-7,TRBV18,once,-
TGTGCCAGCAGACCTCCGGGACAGGGGTTCAATGAGCAGTTCTTC,CASRPPGQGFNEQFF,TRBJ2-1,TRBV7-2,-,TRBD1
TGCGCCAGCAGACTCTTGGCGGGAGGGTACAATGAGCAGTTCTTC,CASRLLAGGYNEQFF,TRBJ2-1,TRBV4-1,-,TRBD2
TGTGCCAGCAGCTTAAACAACGAAGCTAACTATGGCTACACCTTC,CASSLNNEANYGYTF,TRBJ1-2,TRBV7-9,-,-
TGTGCCAGTAGTATTAAGTTCGGAGGGGTTCCCGGGGAGCTGTTTTTT,CASSIKFGGVPGELFF,TRBJ2-2,TRBV19,few,-
TGTGCCACCCCAATCATAGCATTCCAAGAGACCCAGTACTTC,CATPIIAFQETQYF,TRBJ2-5,TRBV28,-,-
TGTGCCAGCAGCGGAGATACCGGGGAGCTGTTTTTT,CASSGDTGELFF,TRBJ2-2,TRBV21-1,few,-
TGTGCCAGTAGAAGTTCCGGGACAGGGGCAAACATTCAGTACTTC,CASRSSGTGANIQYF,TRBJ2-4,TRBV19,-,TRBD1
TGTGCCAGCAGCTTACGTAGGCAGACAGGGGTCTACGAGCAGTACTTC,CASSLRRQTGVYEQYF,TRBJ2-7,TRBV7-8,-,TRBD1
TGTGCCAGCAGTCAAACCGGGACAGGACACCAGCATTTT,CASSQTGTGHQHF,TRBJ1-5,TRBV27,-,TRBD1
TGTGCCAGCAGCCTAGGCCGGGGGAGGGACTATGGCTACACCTTC,CASSLGRGRDYGYTF,TRBJ1-2,TRBV7-8,-,-
TGTGCCAGCAGCTTGGATAGCGGGGGGGTCACCGGGGAGCTGTTTTTT,CASSLDSGGVTGELFF,TRBJ2-2,TRBV5-5,-,TRBD2
TGTGCCAGCAGCTTACTTGGACAGGGGGCTCGGACAGATACGCAGTATTTT,CASSLLGQGARTDTQYF,TRBJ2-3,TRBV7-9,-,TRBD1
TGTGCCAGCACCCGTACGATGGGACAGGGGTTCTATGGCTACACCTTC,CASTRTMGQGFYGYTF,TRBJ1-2,TRBV11-2,few,TRBD1
TGTGCCAGTACCCCACTAGCGGGAGATTCTTACAATGAGCAGTTCTTC,CASTPLAGDSYNEQFF,TRBJ2-1,TRBV19,few,TRBD2
TGTGCCAGCAGCTCCCGGGACAGGGTCAGGTTTGTCTACAATGAGCAGTTCTTC,CASSSRDRVRFVYNEQFF,TRBJ2-1,TRBV7-9,few,TRBD1
TGTGCCAGCTCACTGGACTTGTACACAGATACGCAGTATTTT,CASSLDLYTDTQYF,TRBJ2-3,TRBV18,-,-
TGTGCCAGCAGCATTCCCGAGATACGTTCTCATTTT,CASSIPEIRSHF,TRBJ1-6,TRBV21-1,few,-
TGTGCCAGCAAATTCTCGGGTAGCGGGAGGGTCGAGCAGTACTTC,CASKFSGSGRVEQYF,TRBJ2-7,TRBV27,few,TRBD2
TGTGCCAGCAGCCGGGGGGGGGATGGGGCCAACGTCCTGACTTTC,CASSRGGDGANVLTF,TRBJ2-6,TRBV9,few,TRBD2
TGCGCCAGCAGCTTGGTACCGGGCGGGGACGAGCAGTACTTC,CASSLVPGGDEQYF,TRBJ2-7,TRBV5-1,few,-
TGTGCCAGCCAAAGGGCAGGGGATGAGGACGAGCAGTACTTC,CASQRAGDEDEQYF,TRBJ2-7,TRBV6-6,-,-
TGTGCCAGCAGTGCGCTGACAGGGGGCGAGCAGTACTTC,CASSALTGGEQYF,TRBJ2-7,TRBV6-1,few,TRBD1
TGTGCCAGCAGTATGGGACAGTGGAGCTCCTACGAGCAGTACTTC,CASSMGQWSSYEQYF,TRBJ2-7,TRBV28,-,TRBD1
TGTGCCAGCAGCCGCGGACTAGCGGATGAGCAGTTCTTC,CASSRGLADEQFF,TRBJ2-1,TRBV7-7,few,TRBD2
TGTGCCAGCCACAGAGGGTTTACGCAGCCCCAGCATTTT,CASHRGFTQPQHF,TRBJ1-5,TRBV6-6,-,-
TGTGCCAGCAGCGTAGATGGCGGGGGGGCCTACAATGAGCAGTTCTTC,CASSVDGGGAYNEQFF,TRBJ2-1,TRBV9,few,TRBD2
TGTGCCAGCTCACCCCCCTCGATCAGCGGGAGATTGGGTGAGCAGTTCTTC,CASSPPSISGRLGEQFF,TRBJ2-1,TRBV18,few,TRBD2
TGTGCCTGGAGTGTATCAGGTTTACAGCCCCAGCATTTT,CAWSVSGLQPQHF,TRBJ1-5,TRBV30,-,-
TGTGCCAGCAGCCCCAGGACAGTCTACGAGCAGTACTTC,CASSPRTVYEQYF,TRBJ2-7,TRBV28,few,-
TGTGCCAGCGGGCGGGGGCCCCGGAACGAGCAGTACTTC,CASGRGPRNEQYF,TRBJ2-7,TRBV2,few,-
TGCAGCGTCGTCCCGGGACAGGGGATATACGAGCAGTACTTC,CSVVPGQGIYEQYF,TRBJ2-7,TRBV29-1,-,TRBD1
TGTGCCAGTAGTAGGGTCCGGGGTGAGCAGTTCTTC,CASSRVRGEQFF,TRBJ2-1,TRBV19,-,-
TGTGCCTGGAGTGTTACAGGGGGCGCGAACATTCAGTACTTC,CAWSVTGGANIQYF,TRBJ2-4,TRBV30,few,TRBD1
TGTGCCAGCACCCCTGACAGGGCGGCTGAAGCTTTCTTT,CASTPDRAAEAFF,TRBJ1-1,TRBV11-2,few,TRBD1